These 30 T cell receptor beta chains share one sample of origin, sequenced in a study of technical replicates of blood from a handful of donors. This table comes from immunoSEQ multiplex PCR, and its TCRdb copy is limited to in-frame clones, with some not included. Among roughly 61,000 clones, 95% to 98% were seen once, and the ten largest hold around 0.19%. Material: T cells isolated from PBMCs. Receptors originate from a human donor in good health.

The chain couples TRBV29-1 to TRBJ1-6, with no clear D. CDR1 is SQVTM and CDR2 is ANQGSEA in the germline V gene. The CDR3 runs to 13 residues. The V end was cut by 7 bases, the J end by 6 bases, with 13 bases between. The CDR3 spells CSARERLNSPLHF. The CDR3 DNA reads TGCAGCGCCCGAGAACGACTTAATTCACCCCTCCACTTT.

V gene TRBV11-2 combines with J gene TRBJ2-5, with D possibly matching TRBD1 (5 bases). The CDR3 runs to 14 residues. Germline V gene data show CDR1 as SGHAT and CDR2 as FQNNGV. Trimming shortened V by 4 bases and J by 6 bases, and 15 bases separated the two germline ends. CDR3 amino acids: CASSSIQGQKTQYF. The CDR3 nucleotides are TGTGCCAGCAGCTCGATTCAGGGCCAGAAGACCCAGTACTTC.

The V call is TRBV19, the J call TRBJ1-2; D call uncertain. In germline, CDR1 is LNHDA, CDR2 SQIVND (reference sequence). CDR3 length equals 11 residues. The germline V and J ends were trimmed by 6 bases and 2 bases, with 4 bases remaining between them. CDR3 protein: CASSLNYGYTF. In nucleotides, the CDR3 is TGTGCCAGTAGCCTCAACTATGGCTACACCTTC.

This chain joins TRBV5-4 and TRBJ2-5; 7 bases line up with TRBD2. In germline, CDR1 is SGHNT, CDR2 YYREEE (reference sequence). Trimming at V came to 5 bases and at J to 1 base, leaving 2 bases not matched to a gene. The CDR3 extends over 13 amino acids. The CDR3 DNA follows: TGTGCCAGCAGGCGGGAGCGCCAAGAGACCCAGTACTTC. It specifies CASRRERQETQYF.

The rearrangement joins TRBV5-6 to TRBJ1-5, with a tentative D call TRBD1 (6 bases). The germline V gene encodes CDR1 SGHDT and CDR2 YYEEEE. The length of the CDR3 is 17 residues. Trimming pared 1 base from V and 1 base from J, leaving 15 bases between. The CDR3 loop reads CASSLWGGLISNQPQHF. The CDR3 nucleotides are TGTGCCAGCAGCTTGTGGGGGGGCCTAATAAGCAATCAGCCCCAGCATTTT.

The V call is TRBV25-1, the J call TRBJ2-7; TRBD1 aligns across 7 bases. V shed 6 bases and J 5 bases; nucleotides not matched to a gene: 13. Per germline, CDR1 MGHDK and CDR2 SYGVNS. There are 15 residues in the CDR3. CDR3 nucleotide sequence: TGTGCCAGCAGCCGGCTGGACAGGAGCGCTGACGAGCAGTACTTC. As protein: CASSRLDRSADEQYF.

This clone came up once. The chain combines TRBV11-2 with TRBJ2-7; TRBD2 matches at 9 bases. The junction had 7 bases not matched to a gene; V was cut back by 5 bases and J by 2 bases. The CDR3 covers 15 residues. Germline V CDR1 and CDR2: SGHAT, FQNNGV. As DNA, the CDR3 is TGTGCCAGCAGCCTAACAGCGGGAGGAGCCTACGAGCAGTACTTC. Translated: CASSLTAGGAYEQYF.

This sequence joins TRBV19 and TRBJ1-4, with D possibly TRBD1 on 6 matching bases. Trimming took off 7 bases at V and 8 bases at J, with 14 bases between the two ends. The germline CDR1 and CDR2 sequences are LNHDA and SQIVND (reference sequence). This CDR3 contains 13 residues. CDR3: CASKAGADEKLFF. The CDR3 DNA reads TGTGCCAGTAAGGCAGGGGCAGACGAAAAACTGTTTTTT.

The chain has TRBV18 and TRBJ1-2; the match to TRBD1 covers 9 bases. CDR3 length: 18 amino acids. The trim removed 1 base at V and 6 bases at J, leaving 15 bases unmatched. From germline, CDR1 is KGHSH and CDR2 LQKENI. This chain's CDR3 is CASSPLPGQGNLVDGYTF. CDR3 coding DNA: TGTGCCAGCTCACCACTTCCGGGACAGGGTAATTTGGTGGATGGCTACACCTTC.

The rearrangement uses TRBV28 and TRBJ1-4; D is possibly TRBD1 (6 bases). Germline lookup yields CDR1 MDHEN and CDR2 SYDVKM. CDR3 length: 15 residues. With 2 bases removed from V and 4 bases from J, the gap between germline ends came to 11 bases. The CDR3 region is CASSLRTAGNEKLFF. The CDR3 bases are TGTGCCAGCAGTTTAAGGACAGCCGGTAATGAAAAACTGTTTTTT.

V and J are TRBV29-1 and TRBJ2-5, with D maybe TRBD2 (5 bases). The CDR3 length is 13 residues. Germline CDR1 and CDR2: SQVTM and ANQGSEA. V shed 4 bases and J shed 4 bases, with 13 bases lying between them. CDR3 residues: CSVAEGRPETQYF. CDR3 DNA sequence: TGCAGCGTTGCCGAGGGTAGGCCAGAGACCCAGTACTTC.

J is TRBJ2-1 and V is TRBV11-3, with 11 bases aligning to TRBD2. Germline assignment: CDR1 SGHNT and CDR2 YENEEA. The junction had 2 bases not matched to a gene; V was cut back by 1 base and J by 6 bases. The CDR3 is 15 amino acids. CDR3 region: CASSLVAGGVNEQFF. CDR3 nucleotides: TGTGCCAGCAGCTTAGTAGCGGGAGGGGTCAATGAGCAGTTCTTC.

The chain combines TRBV4-1 with TRBJ2-4; tentatively, D is TRBD1 (6 bases). The CDR3 totals 17 residues. Germline values: CDR1 MGHRA, CDR2 YSYEKL. V lost 4 bases and J lost 3, with 19 bases in between. CDR3 sequence: CASSPPIPGHIKNIQYF. CDR3 DNA sequence: TGCGCCAGCAGCCCCCCAATTCCGGGACACATCAAAAACATTCAGTACTTC.

The rearrangement joins TRBV5-1 to TRBJ1-1; TRBD1 matches 11 bases. CDR1 SGHRS and CDR2 YFSETQ come from the germline V gene. The CDR3 length is 17 residues. The ends lost 3 bases at V and 1 base at J; junction bases unmatched: 8. The chain's CDR3 is CASSSGTGGVGNTEAFF. The CDR3, as DNA: TGCGCCAGCAGCTCGGGGACAGGGGGAGTGGGGAACACTGAAGCTTTCTTT.

The chain joins TRBV5-1 to TRBJ2-2, with TRBD2 as a possible D gene (5 bases). Germline CDR1 is SGHRS and CDR2 is YFSETQ. This CDR3 is 13 amino acids long. V lost 6 bases and J 6 bases, leaving 12 bases between the germline ends. The CDR3 loop is CASTPLGAGELFF. As DNA, the CDR3 is TGCGCCAGCACCCCCCTCGGGGCCGGGGAGCTGTTTTTT. The entire variable domain, with the rest obtained from reference TRBV5-1 and TRBJ2-2, is as follows: KAGVTQTPRYLIKTRGQQVTLSCSPISGHRSVSWYQQTPGQGLQFLFEYFSETQRNKGNFPGRFSGRQFSNSRSEMNVSTLELGDSALYLCASTPLGAGELFFGEGSRLTVL.

The chain joins TRBV6-5 to TRBJ2-7; 7 bases map to TRBD1. The CDR3 has 15 residues. V dropped 4 bases and J dropped 3; count of bases not matched to a gene: 9. CDR1 and CDR2 from the germline V gene are MNHEY and SVGAGI. CDR3 region: CASSFRQGGGYEQYF. The CDR3 DNA reads as TGTGCCAGCAGTTTCAGACAGGGTGGGGGCTACGAGCAGTACTTC.

J is TRBJ1-2 and V is TRBV4-1; 9 bases line up with TRBD1. V lost 5 bases to trimming and J lost 3 bases; unmatched junction nucleotides: 7. The CDR3 has 15 residues. CDR1 is MGHRA, CDR2 YSYEKL, per germline. Here the CDR3 reads CASSSDRTGDYGYTF. DNA for the CDR3: TGCGCCAGCAGCTCCGATCGGACAGGGGACTATGGCTACACCTTC.

V usage is TRBV7-9 and J usage is TRBJ2-7; D is ambiguous. This CDR3 is 13 amino acids long. The germline V gene has CDR1 SEHNR and CDR2 FQNEAQ (reference sequence). V was shortened by 1 base and J by 4 bases, with 8 bases between the two germline ends. Here the CDR3 reads CASSLVPVYEQYF. CDR3 sequence (DNA): TGTGCCAGCAGCTTAGTTCCTGTGTACGAGCAGTACTTC.

This clone was detected a few times. The chain links TRBV19 to TRBJ2-1, with D tentatively TRBD2 (6 bases). Per the germline V gene, CDR1 is LNHDA and CDR2 is SQIVND (reference sequence). V lost 7 bases, J lost 4 bases, and 23 bases lay in between. The CDR3 extends over 17 amino acids. The CDR3 loop reads CASTTHSLLAGYNEQFF. For the CDR3, the DNA is TGTGCCAGTACAACCCATTCCCTACTAGCAGGATACAATGAGCAGTTCTTC. Together with reference TRBV19 and TRBJ2-1, the CDR3 gives the full variable domain: DGGITQSPKYLFRKEGQNVTLSCEQNLNHDAMYWYRQDPGQGLRLIYYSQIVNDFQKGDIAEGYSVSREKKESFPLTVTSAQKNPTAFYLCASTTHSLLAGYNEQFFGPGTRLTVL.

The rearrangement uses TRBV28 and TRBJ2-7; D gene unclear. This CDR3 is built from 14 residues. Germline-derived CDR1 and CDR2 are MDHEN and SYDVKM. V was pared by 6 bases and J by 1 base, with 13 bases between. Here the CDR3 DNA reads TGTGCCAGCAGCTTGGCACTACGTTCCTACGAGCAGTACTTC. It specifies CASSLALRSYEQYF.

The rearrangement links TRBV11-2 to TRBJ1-2; 8 positions match TRBD1. The J segment lost 0 bases and the V segment lost 3 bases, leaving 3 bases of the junction unmatched. Germline V gene data show CDR1 as SGHAT and CDR2 as FQNNGV. This CDR3 contains 15 residues. CDR3 amino acids: CASSFRTGSNYGYTF. Here the CDR3 DNA reads TGTGCCAGCAGCTTCCGGACAGGGTCTAACTATGGCTACACCTTC.

The sample holds one count of this clone. The chain links TRBV4-2 to TRBJ1-1; 10 nucleotides match TRBD1. Per germline, CDR1 LGHNA and CDR2 YNFKEQ. The CDR3 runs to 15 residues. The V segment lost 3 bases and the J segment 5 bases; nucleotides outside the gene matches: 6. The chain's CDR3 is CASSHTPGQGTEAFF. As DNA, the CDR3 is TGTGCCAGCAGCCATACTCCGGGACAGGGGACTGAAGCTTTCTTT.

This clone appeared a single time. The V gene is TRBV11-2, the J gene TRBJ1-1, with 7 bases fitting TRBD1. Looked up from germline, CDR1 is SGHAT and CDR2 is FQNNGV. This CDR3 has 16 residues. The junction had 4 bases not matched to a gene; V was cut back by 0 bases and J by 0 bases. The CDR3 bases are TGTGCCAGCAGCTTAGATACAGGGGTAGTGAACACTGAAGCTTTCTTT. Translating gives CASSLDTGVVNTEAFF.

V gene TRBV5-1 combines with J gene TRBJ2-1; TRBD2 aligns across 9 bases. There are 14 residues in the CDR3. J gave up 10 bases and V 0 bases, and 5 bases lay outside the gene matches. The germline V gene encodes CDR1 SGHRS and CDR2 YFSETQ. The chain's CDR3 is CASSLVAGVQEQFF. The CDR3 coding sequence is TGCGCCAGCAGCTTGGTAGCGGGAGTACAGGAGCAGTTCTTC.

This chain connects TRBV28 to TRBJ1-5; 7 nucleotides align to TRBD1. Trimming cost V 3 bases and J 5 bases; bases outside gene matches: 7. The CDR3 length is 15 residues. CDR1 is MDHEN and CDR2 is SYDVKM in the germline V gene. This CDR3 is CASSLLGQNYQPQHF. The DNA for the CDR3 is TGTGCCAGCAGTTTGTTGGGACAGAACTATCAGCCCCAGCATTTT.

This clone has a single count. The V call is TRBV30, the J call TRBJ2-3; TRBD1 is a possible D gene (6 bases). V was trimmed by 0 bases and J by 4 bases, leaving 8 bases between them. CDR3 length: 13 residues. Germline V CDR1 and CDR2: GTSNPN, SVGIG (reference sequence). CDR3 sequence (DNA): TGTGCCTGGAGTGTACAGGGCGCAGATACGCAGTATTTT. Translation gives CAWSVQGADTQYF.

The chain uses TRBV4-1 and TRBJ2-7, with TRBD2 as a possible D gene (6 bases). V lost 5 bases and J 0 bases, leaving 11 bases between the germline ends. Germline V lookup: CDR1 MGHRA, CDR2 YSYEKL. The CDR3 totals 14 residues. DNA for the CDR3: TGCGCCAGCAGCATTCAGACTAGCTCCTACGAGCAGTACTTC. Translating gives CASSIQTSSYEQYF.

V and J are TRBV6-5 and TRBJ2-7, with D unclear. CDR1 and CDR2 from the germline V gene are MNHEY and SVGAGI. This CDR3 comprises 12 residues. The V and J ends lost 2 bases and 6 bases respectively, with 8 bases between them. CDR3 sequence (DNA): TGTGCCAGCAGTTACCTACTTCTCGAGCAGTACTTC. It encodes CASSYLLLEQYF.

V gene TRBV19 combines with J gene TRBJ2-7, with TRBD2 matching 8 bases. Losses at the gene ends were 5 bases for V and 3 bases for J; bases not matched to a gene: 9. Germline values: CDR1 LNHDA, CDR2 SQIVND (reference sequence). The CDR3 runs to 15 residues. Here the CDR3 DNA reads TGTGCCAGTAGTCCGCGACTAGCGACAGACTACGAGCAGTACTTC. It encodes CASSPRLATDYEQYF. Combining the CDR3 with reference TRBV19 and TRBJ2-7 gives the whole variable domain DGGITQSPKYLFRKEGQNVTLSCEQNLNHDAMYWYRQDPGQGLRLIYYSQIVNDFQKGDIAEGYSVSREKKESFPLTVTSAQKNPTAFYLCASSPRLATDYEQYFGPGTRLTVT.

This chain joins TRBV30 and TRBJ1-1, with D unclear. Germline V lookup: CDR1 GTSNPN, CDR2 SVGIG (reference sequence). Trimming left V 3 bases short and J 10 bases short, with 15 bases between. This CDR3 contains 12 residues. DNA of the CDR3: TGTGCCTGGAGCCCCTCTGGTGGCGGAGCTTTCTTT. This codes for CAWSPSGGGAFF.